This paragraph reports one T cell receptor (beta chain). The data were obtained in a study of siplizumab effects on memory and regulatory T cells. Germline loops: CDR1 MNHEY, CDR2 SMNVEV (reference sequence). Trimming removed 4 bases from V and 7 bases from J, with 17 bases in between. The CDR3 totals 15 residues. Produced via immunoSEQ multiplex PCR; TCRdb's table is partial and in-frame only. The profile covers approximately 100,000 clones, with about 91% appearing a single time and approximately 0.66% taken by the ten largest. The sequenced sample consisted of Tregs sorted from blood. The V gene is TRBV27, the J gene TRBJ2-1, with D perhaps being TRBD1 or TRBD2 (5 bases each). This TCR was recovered from a human donor in good health. The CDR3 is CASSYRGPGINEQFF. The CDR3 region has the DNA TGTGCCAGCAGTTATCGGGGACCTGGGATAAATGAGCAGTTCTTC.